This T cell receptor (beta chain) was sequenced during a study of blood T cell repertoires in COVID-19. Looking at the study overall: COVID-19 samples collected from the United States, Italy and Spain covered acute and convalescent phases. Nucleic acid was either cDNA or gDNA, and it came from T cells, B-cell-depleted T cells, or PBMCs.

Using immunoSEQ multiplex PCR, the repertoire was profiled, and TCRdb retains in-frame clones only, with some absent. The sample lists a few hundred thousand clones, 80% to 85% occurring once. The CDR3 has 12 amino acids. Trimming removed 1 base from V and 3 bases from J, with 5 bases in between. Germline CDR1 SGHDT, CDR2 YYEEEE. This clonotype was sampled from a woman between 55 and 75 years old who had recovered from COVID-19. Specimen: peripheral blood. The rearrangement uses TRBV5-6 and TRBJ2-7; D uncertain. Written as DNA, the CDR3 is TGTGCCAGCAGCTTGAACATCTACGAGCAGTACTTC. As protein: CASSLNIYEQYF.